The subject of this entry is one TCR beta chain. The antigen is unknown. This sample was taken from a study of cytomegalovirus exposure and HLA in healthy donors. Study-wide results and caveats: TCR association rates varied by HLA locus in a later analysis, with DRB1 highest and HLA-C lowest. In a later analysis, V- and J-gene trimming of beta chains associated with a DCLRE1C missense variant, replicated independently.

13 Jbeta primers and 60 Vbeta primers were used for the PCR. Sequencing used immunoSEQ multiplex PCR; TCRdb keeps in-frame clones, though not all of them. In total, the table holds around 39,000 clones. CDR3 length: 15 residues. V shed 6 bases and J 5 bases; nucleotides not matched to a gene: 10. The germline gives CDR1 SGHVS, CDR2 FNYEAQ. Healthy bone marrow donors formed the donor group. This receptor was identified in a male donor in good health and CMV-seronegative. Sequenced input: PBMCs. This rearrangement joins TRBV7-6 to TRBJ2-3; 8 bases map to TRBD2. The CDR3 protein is CASSFGSGTRDTQYF. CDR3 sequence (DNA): TGTGCCAGCAGTTTTGGGTCCGGGACTAGAGATACGCAGTATTTT.